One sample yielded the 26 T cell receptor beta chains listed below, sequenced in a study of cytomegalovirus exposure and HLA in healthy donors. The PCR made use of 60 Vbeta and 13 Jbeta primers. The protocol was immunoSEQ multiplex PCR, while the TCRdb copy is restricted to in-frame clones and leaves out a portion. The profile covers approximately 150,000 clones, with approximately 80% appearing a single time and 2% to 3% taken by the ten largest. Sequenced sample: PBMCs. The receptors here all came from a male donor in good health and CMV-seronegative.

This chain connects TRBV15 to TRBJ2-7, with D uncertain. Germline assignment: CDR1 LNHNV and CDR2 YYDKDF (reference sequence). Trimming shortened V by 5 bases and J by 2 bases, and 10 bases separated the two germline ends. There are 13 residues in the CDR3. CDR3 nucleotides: TGTGCCACCAGCGATCACTCCCCCTACGAGCAGTACTTC. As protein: CATSDHSPYEQYF.

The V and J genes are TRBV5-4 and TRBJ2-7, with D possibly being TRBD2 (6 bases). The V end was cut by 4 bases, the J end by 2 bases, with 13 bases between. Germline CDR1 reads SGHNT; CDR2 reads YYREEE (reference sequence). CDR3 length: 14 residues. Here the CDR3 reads CASSLIADTYEQYF. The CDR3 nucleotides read TGTGCCAGCAGCCTAATAGCGGATACCTACGAGCAGTACTTC.

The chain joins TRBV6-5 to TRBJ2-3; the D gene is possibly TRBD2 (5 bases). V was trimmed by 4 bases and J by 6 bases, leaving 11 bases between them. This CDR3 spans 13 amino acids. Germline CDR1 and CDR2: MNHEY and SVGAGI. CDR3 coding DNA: TGTGCCAGCAGTTTAGACCCGGGGGATACGCAGTATTTT. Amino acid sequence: CASSLDPGDTQYF.

The CDR3 sequence: CASSPLQNTGELFF. As DNA, the CDR3 is TGTGCCAGCAGCCCACTACAGAACACCGGGGAGCTGTTTTTT. The gene calls are TRBV9 and TRBJ2-2; no firm D call. The CDR3 has 14 amino acids. V was pared by 4 bases and J by 1 base, with 8 bases between. Germline V lookup: CDR1 SGDLS, CDR2 YYNGEE.

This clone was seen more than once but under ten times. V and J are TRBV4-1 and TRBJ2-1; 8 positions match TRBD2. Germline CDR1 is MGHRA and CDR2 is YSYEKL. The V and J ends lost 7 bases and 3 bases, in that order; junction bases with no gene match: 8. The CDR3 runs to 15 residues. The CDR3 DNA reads TGCGCCAGCACCACACTAGCGGACAGCTACAATGAGCAGTTCTTC. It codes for CASTTLADSYNEQFF.

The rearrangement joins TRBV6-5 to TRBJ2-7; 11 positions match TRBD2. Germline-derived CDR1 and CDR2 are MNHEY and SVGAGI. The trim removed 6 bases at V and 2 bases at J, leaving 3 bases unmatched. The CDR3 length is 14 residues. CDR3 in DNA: TGTGCCAGCAGACGGGGACTAGCGGCCTACGAGCAGTACTTC. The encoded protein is CASRRGLAAYEQYF.

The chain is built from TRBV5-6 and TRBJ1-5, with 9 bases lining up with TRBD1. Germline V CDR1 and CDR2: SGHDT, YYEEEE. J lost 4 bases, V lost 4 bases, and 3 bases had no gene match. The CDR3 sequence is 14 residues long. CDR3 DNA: TGTGCCAGCAGCCCGACAGGGGGAAATCAGCCCCAGCATTTT. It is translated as CASSPTGGNQPQHF.

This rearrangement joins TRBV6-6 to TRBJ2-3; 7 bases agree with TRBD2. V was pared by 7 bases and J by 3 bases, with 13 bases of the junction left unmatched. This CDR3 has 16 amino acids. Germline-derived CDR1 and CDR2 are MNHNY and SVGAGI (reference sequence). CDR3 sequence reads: CASTSGGRLGTDTQYF. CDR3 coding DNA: TGTGCCAGCACTTCGGGAGGACGACTAGGAACAGATACGCAGTATTTT.

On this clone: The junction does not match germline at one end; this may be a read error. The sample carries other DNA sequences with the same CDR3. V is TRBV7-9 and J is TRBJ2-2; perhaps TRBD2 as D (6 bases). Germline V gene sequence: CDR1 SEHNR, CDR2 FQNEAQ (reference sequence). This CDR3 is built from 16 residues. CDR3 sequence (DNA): TGTGCCAGCAGTTTAGTGGGAGGTGAGCAAGCCGGGGAGCTGTTTTTT. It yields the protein CASSLVGGEQAGELFF. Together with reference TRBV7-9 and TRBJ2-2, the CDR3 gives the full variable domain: DTGVSQNPRHKITKRGQNVTFRCDPISEHNRLYWYRQTLGQGPEFLTYFQNEAQLEKSRLLSDRFSAERPKGSFSTLEIQRTEQGDSAMYLCASSLVGGEQAGELFFGEGSRLTVL.

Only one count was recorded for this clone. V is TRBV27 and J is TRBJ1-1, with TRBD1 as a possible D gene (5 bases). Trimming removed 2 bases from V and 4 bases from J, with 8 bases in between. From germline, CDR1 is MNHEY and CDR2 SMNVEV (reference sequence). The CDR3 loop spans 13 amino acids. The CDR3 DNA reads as TGTGCCAGCAGTTTACGGGGGGTCACTGAAGCTTTCTTT. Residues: CASSLRGVTEAFF.

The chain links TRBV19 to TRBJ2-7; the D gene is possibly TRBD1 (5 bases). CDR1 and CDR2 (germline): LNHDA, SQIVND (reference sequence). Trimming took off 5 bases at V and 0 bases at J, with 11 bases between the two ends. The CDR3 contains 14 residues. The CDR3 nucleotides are TGTGCCAGTAGTTCGGACGACAGCTCCTACGAGCAGTACTTC. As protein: CASSSDDSSYEQYF.

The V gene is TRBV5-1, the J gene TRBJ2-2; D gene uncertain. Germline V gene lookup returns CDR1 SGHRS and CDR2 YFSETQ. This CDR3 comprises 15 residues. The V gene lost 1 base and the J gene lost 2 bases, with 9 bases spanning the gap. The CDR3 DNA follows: TGCGCCAGCAGCTTGAGCCAGCGAAACACCGGGGAGCTGTTTTTT. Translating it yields CASSLSQRNTGELFF. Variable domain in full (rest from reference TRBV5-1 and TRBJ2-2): KAGVTQTPRYLIKTRGQQVTLSCSPISGHRSVSWYQQTPGQGLQFLFEYFSETQRNKGNFPGRFSGRQFSNSRSEMNVSTLELGDSALYLCASSLSQRNTGELFFGEGSRLTVL.

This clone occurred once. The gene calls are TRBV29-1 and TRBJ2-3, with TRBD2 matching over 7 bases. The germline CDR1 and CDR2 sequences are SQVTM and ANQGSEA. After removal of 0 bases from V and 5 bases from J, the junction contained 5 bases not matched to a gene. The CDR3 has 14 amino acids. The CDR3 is CSVEEMTGGDTQYF. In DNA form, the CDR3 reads TGCAGCGTTGAAGAAATGACGGGAGGAGATACGCAGTATTTT.

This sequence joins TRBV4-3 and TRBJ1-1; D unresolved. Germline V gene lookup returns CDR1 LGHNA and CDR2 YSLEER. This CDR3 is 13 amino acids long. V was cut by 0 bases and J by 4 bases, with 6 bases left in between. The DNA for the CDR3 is TGCGCCAGCAGCCAAGATCGGGGCACTGAAGCTTTCTTT. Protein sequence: CASSQDRGTEAFF.

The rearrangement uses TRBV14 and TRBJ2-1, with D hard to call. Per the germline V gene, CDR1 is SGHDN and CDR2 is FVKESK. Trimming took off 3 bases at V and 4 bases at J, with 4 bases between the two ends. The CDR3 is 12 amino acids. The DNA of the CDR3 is TGTGCCAGCAGCCACAATTACAATGAGCAGTTCTTC. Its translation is CASSHNYNEQFF.

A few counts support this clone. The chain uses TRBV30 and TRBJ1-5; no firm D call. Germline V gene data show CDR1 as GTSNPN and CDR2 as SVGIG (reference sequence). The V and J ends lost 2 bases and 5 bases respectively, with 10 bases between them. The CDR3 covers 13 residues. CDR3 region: CAWSFSRDQPQHF. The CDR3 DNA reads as TGTGCCTGGAGTTTTAGTCGCGATCAGCCCCAGCATTTT.

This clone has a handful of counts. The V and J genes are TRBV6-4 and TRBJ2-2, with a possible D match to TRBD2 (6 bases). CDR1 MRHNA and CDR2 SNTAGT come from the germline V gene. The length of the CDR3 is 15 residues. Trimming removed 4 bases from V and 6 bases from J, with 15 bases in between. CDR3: CASSARSGSAGELFF. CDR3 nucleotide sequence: TGTGCCAGCAGTGCCCGCAGCGGGTCTGCCGGGGAGCTGTTTTTT.

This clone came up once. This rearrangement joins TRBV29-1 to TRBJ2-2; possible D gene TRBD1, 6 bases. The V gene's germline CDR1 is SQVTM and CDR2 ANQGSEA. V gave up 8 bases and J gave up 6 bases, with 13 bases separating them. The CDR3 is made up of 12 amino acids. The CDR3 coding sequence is TGCAGCTCCGAGGGGGACGCCGGGGAGCTGTTTTTT. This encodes CSSEGDAGELFF.

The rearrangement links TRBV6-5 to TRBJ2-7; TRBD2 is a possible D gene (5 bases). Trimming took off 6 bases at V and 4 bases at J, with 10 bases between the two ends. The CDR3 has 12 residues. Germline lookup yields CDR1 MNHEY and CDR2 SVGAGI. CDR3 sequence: CASSPRGYEQYF. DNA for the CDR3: TGTGCCAGCAGCCCACGGGGTTACGAGCAGTACTTC.

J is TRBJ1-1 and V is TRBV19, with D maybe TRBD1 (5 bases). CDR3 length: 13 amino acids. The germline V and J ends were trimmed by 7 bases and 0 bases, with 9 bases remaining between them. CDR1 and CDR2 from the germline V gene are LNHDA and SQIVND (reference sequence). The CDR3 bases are TGTGCCAGTATCAGGGCCTTGAACACTGAAGCTTTCTTT. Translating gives CASIRALNTEAFF.

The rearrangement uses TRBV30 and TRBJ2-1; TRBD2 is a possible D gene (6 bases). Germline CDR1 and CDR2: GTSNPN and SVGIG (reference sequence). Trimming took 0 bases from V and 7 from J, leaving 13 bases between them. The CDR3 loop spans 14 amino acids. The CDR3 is CAWSVGGGWNEQFF. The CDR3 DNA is TGTGCCTGGAGTGTGGGTGGAGGGTGGAATGAGCAGTTCTTC. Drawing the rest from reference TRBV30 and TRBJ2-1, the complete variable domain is SQTIHQWPATLVQPVGSPLSLECTVEGTSNPNLYWYRQAAGRGLQLLFYSVGIGQISSEVPQNLSASRPQDRQFILSSKKLLLSDSGFYLCAWSVGGGWNEQFFGPGTRLTVL.

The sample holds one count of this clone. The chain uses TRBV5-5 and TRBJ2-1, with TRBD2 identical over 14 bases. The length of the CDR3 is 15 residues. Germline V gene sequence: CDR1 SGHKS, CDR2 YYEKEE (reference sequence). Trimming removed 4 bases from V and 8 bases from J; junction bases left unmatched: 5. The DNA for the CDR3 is TGTGCCAGCAGCGGCGGGACTAGCGGGAGTTATGAGCAGTTCTTC. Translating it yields CASSGGTSGSYEQFF.

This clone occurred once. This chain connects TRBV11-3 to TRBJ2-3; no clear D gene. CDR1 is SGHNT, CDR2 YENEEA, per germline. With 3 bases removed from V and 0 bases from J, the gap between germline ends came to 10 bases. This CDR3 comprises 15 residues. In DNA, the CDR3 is TGTGCCAGCAGCTTTAGCTCCCACAGCACAGATACGCAGTATTTT. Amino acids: CASSFSSHSTDTQYF.

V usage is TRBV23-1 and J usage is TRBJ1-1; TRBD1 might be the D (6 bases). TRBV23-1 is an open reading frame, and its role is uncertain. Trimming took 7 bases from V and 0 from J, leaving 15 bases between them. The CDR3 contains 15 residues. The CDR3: CASTLGQPMNTEAFF. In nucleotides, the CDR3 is TGCGCCAGCACCCTTGGACAGCCCATGAACACTGAAGCTTTCTTT.

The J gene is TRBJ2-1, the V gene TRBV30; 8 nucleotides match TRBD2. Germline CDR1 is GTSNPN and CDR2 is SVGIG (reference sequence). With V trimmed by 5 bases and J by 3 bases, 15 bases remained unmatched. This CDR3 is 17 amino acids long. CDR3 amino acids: CAWEKTKGLAGYNEQFF. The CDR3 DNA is TGTGCCTGGGAAAAAACGAAGGGTCTAGCGGGCTACAATGAGCAGTTCTTC.

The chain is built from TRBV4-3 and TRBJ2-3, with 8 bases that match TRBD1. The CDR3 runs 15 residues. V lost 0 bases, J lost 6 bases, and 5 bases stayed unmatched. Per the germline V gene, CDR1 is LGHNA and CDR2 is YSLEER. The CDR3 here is CASSQENRGWDTQYF. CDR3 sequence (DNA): TGCGCCAGCAGCCAAGAGAACAGGGGGTGGGATACGCAGTATTTT.